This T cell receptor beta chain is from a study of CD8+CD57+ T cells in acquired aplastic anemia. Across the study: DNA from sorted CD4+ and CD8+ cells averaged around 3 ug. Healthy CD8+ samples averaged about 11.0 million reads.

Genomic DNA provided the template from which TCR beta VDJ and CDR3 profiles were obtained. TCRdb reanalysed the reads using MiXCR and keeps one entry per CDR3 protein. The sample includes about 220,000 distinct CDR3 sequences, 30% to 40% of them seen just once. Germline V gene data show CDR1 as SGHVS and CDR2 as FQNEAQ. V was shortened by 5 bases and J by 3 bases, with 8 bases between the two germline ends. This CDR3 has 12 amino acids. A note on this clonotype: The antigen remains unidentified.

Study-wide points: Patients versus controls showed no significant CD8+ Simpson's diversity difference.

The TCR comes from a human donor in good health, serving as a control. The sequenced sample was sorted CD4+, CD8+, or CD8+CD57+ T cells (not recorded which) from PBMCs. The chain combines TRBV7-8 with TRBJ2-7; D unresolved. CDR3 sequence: CASSPTGYEQYF. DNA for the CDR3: TGTGCCAGCAGCCCTACTGGCTACGAGCAGTACTTC.